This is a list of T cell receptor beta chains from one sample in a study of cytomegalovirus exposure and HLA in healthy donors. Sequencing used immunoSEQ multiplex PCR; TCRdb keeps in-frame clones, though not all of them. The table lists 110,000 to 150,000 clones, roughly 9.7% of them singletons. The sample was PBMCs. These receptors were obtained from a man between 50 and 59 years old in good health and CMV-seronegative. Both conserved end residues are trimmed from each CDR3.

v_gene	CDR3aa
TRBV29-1	SVGEGTGELF
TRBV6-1	ASSEAPGTGGTDTQY
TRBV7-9	ASSLRTSLQTQY
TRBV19	ASSIGDSYGYT
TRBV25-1	ASSARGARETQY
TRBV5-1	ASSFGLAGVEETQY
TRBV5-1	ASSAGGNQETQY
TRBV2	ASSDIYEQY
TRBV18	ASSPQAGENSPLH
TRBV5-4	ASSSVAGGLADTQY
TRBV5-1	ASSLIGGGTGANVLT
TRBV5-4	ASSGDRDRRFLPNYGYT
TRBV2	ASSELAGGGSDEQF
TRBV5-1	ASSLGDLAALTQY
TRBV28	ASSLSSPYNEQF
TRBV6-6	ASSKGQGANNEQF
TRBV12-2	ASRLAQGRVWQPQH
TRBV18	ASSPPAGESEKLF
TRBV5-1	ASRRTGVYNEQF
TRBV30	AWSQLFSSGANVLT
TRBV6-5	ASSYSSQGAYGYT
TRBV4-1	ASSQEGGVLDNSPLH
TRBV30	AWSVQRVGEKLF
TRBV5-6	ASSLGPGGSNTEAF
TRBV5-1	ASSFPSGTSGGWRQDGELF
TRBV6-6	ASSYGAAAKNIQY
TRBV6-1	ASSLQGYSNQPQH
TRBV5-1	ASSSPEGPDTQY
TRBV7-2	ASSIIAGGRYEQF
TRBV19	ASSPDSTTNSGYT